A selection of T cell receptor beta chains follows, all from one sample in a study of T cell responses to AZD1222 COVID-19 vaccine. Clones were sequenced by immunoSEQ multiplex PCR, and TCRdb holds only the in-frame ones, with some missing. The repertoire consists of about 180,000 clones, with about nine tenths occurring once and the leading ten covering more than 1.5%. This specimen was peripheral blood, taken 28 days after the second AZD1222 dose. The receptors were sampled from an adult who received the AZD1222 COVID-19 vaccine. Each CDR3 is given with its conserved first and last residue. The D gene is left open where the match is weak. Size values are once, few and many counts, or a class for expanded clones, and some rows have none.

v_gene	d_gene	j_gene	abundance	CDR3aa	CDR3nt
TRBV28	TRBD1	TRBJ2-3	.	CASSPGTGAPLSTDTQYF	TGTGCCAGCAGCCCCGGGACAGGGGCCCCGCTTAGCACAGATACGCAGTATTTT
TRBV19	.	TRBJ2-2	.	CASSKGPGELFF	TGTGCCAGTAGTAAGGGTCCCGGGGAGCTGTTTTTT
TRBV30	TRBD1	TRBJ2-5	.	CAWSAGTGIGETQYF	TGTGCCTGGAGTGCCGGGACAGGGATCGGAGAGACCCAGTACTTC
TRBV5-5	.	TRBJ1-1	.	CASSLMDGGNTEAFF	TGTGCCAGCAGCCTCATGGACGGAGGGAACACTGAAGCTTTCTTT
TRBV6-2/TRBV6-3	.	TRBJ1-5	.	CASSKPGLLNQPQHF	TGTGCCAGCAGTAAGCCGGGACTTCTCAATCAGCCCCAGCATTTT
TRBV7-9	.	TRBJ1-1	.	CASSPPVGAEAFF	TGTGCCAGCAGCCCCCCGGTGGGGGCTGAAGCTTTCTTT
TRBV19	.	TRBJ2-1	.	CASSIGASSYNEQFF	TGTGCCAGTAGTATAGGTGCGAGCTCCTACAATGAGCAGTTCTTC
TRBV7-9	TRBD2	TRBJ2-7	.	CASSGVTSGRTYEQYF	TGTGCCAGCAGCGGGGTTACTAGCGGGAGGACCTACGAGCAGTACTTC
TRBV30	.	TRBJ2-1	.	CACSISDEQFF	TGTGCCTGCAGTATAAGCGATGAGCAGTTCTTC
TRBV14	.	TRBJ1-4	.	CASSGGNEKLFF	TGTGCCAGCAGCGGGGGTAATGAAAAACTGTTTTTT
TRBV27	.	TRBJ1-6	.	CASSFREGNSPLHF	TGTGCCAGCAGTTTCAGGGAAGGGAATTCACCCCTCCACTTT
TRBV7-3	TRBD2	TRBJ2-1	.	CASSLGLAGGEQFF	TGTGCCAGCAGCCTCGGACTAGCCGGGGGTGAGCAGTTCTTC
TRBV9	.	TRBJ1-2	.	CASSEEMGGYGYTF	TGTGCCAGCAGCGAGGAAATGGGGGGTTATGGCTACACCTTC
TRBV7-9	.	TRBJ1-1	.	CASTAGGEAFF	TGTGCCAGCACCGCGGGGGGTGAAGCTTTCTTT
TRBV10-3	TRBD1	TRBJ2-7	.	CATEPGQGIYEQYF	TGTGCCACCGAACCGGGACAGGGAATTTACGAGCAGTACTTC
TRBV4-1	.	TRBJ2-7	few	CASSQGAGGSYEQYF	TGCGCCAGCAGCCAGGGGGCTGGCGGATCCTACGAGCAGTACTTC
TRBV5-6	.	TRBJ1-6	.	CASSRGAGLNSPLHF	TGTGCCAGCAGCCGGGGGGCGGGGCTGAATTCACCCCTCCACTTT
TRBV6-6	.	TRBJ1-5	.	CASSLIGTGQPQHF	TGTGCCAGCAGTTTAATAGGGACGGGGCAGCCCCAGCATTTT
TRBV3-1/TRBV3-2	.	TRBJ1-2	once	CASSQSDRMGTGYTF	TGTGCCAGCAGCCAGAGCGACAGGATGGGTACCGGCTACACCTTC
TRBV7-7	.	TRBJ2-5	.	CASSLGGTDQETQYF	TGTGCCAGCAGCCTAGGAGGGACAGACCAAGAGACCCAGTACTTC
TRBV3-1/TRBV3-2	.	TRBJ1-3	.	CASSQGAVSGNTIYF	TGTGCCAGCAGCCAAGGGGCCGTCTCTGGAAACACCATATATTTT
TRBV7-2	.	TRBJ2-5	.	CASSLNGGPETQYF	TGTGCCAGCAGCTTAAATGGGGGGCCGGAGACCCAGTACTTC
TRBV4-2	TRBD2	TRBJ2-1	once	CASSQDLSAGSSYNEQFF	TGTGCCAGCAGCCAAGATCTGTCAGCGGGGAGCTCCTACAATGAGCAGTTCTTC
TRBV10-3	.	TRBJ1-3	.	CAISEGGNTIYF	TGTGCCATCAGTGAGGGAGGAAACACCATATATTTT
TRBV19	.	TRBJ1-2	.	CASSSFYGYTF	TGTGCCAGTAGTAGCTTCTATGGCTACACCTTC
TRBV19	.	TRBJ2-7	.	CASSTSHVGGYEQYF	TGTGCCAGTAGTACCTCCCATGTGGGGGGCTACGAGCAGTACTTC
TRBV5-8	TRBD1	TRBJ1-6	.	CASSRETGQGRSPLHF	TGTGCCAGCAGCCGAGAAACCGGACAGGGAAGGTCACCCCTCCACTTT
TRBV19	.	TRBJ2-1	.	CASSPPPLGSYNEQFF	TGTGCCAGTAGCCCACCCCCTCTGGGGTCCTACAATGAGCAGTTCTTC
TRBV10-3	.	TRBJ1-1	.	CAISSQVNTEAFF	TGTGCCATCAGTAGCCAGGTCAACACTGAAGCTTTCTTT
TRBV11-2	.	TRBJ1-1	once	CASSLDRVNTEAFF	TGTGCCAGCAGCTTAGACAGGGTGAACACTGAAGCTTTCTTT
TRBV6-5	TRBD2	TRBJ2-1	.	CASRALAGEGNEQFF	TGTGCCAGCAGAGCACTAGCGGGCGAAGGAAATGAGCAGTTCTTC
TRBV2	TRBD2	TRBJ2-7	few	CASIAGVISYEQYF	TGTGCCAGCATTGCGGGGGTAATCTCCTACGAGCAGTACTTC
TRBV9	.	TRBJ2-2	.	CASSTSTDTGELFF	TGTGCCAGCAGCACATCAACGGATACCGGGGAGCTGTTTTTT
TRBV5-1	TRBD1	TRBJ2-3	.	CASKGQGADTQYF	TGCGCCAGCAAGGGACAGGGAGCAGATACGCAGTATTTT
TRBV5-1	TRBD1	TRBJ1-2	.	CASSLGQGATNYGYTF	TGCGCCAGCAGCTTGGGACAGGGGGCCACTAACTATGGCTACACCTTC